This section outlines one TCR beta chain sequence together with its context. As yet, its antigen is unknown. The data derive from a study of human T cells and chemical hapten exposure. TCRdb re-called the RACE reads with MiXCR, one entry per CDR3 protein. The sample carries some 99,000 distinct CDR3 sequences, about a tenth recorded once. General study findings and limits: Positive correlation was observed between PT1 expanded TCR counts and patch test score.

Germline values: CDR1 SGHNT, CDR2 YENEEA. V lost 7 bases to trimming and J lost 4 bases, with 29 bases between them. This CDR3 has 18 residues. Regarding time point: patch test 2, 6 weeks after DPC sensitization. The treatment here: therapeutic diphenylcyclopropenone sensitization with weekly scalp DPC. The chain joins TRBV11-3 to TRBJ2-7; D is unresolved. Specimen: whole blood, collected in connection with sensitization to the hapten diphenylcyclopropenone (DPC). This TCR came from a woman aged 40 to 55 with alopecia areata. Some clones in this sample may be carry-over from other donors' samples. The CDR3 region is CASNLYSPTVQSSYEQYF. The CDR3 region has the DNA TGTGCCAGCAACCTCTACAGTCCCACAGTCCAGAGTAGTTACGAGCAGTACTTC. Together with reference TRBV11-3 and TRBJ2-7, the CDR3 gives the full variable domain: EAGVVQSPRYKIIEKKQPVAFWCNPISGHNTLYWYLQNLGQGPELLIRYENEEAVDDSQLPKDRFSAERLKGVDSTLKIQPAELGDSAVYLCASNLYSPTVQSSYEQYFGPGTRLTVT.